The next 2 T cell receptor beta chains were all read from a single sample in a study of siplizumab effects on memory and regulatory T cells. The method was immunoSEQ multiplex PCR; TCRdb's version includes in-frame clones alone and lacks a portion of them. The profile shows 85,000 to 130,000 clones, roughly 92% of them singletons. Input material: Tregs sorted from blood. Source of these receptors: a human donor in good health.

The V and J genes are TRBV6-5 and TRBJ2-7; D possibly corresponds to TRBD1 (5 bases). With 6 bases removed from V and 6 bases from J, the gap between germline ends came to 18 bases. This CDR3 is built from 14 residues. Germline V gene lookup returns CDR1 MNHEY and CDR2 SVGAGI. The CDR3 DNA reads TGTGCCAGCAGCCCCAGAGGCAGGGCAGGCGAGCAGTACTTC. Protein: CASSPRGRAGEQYF.

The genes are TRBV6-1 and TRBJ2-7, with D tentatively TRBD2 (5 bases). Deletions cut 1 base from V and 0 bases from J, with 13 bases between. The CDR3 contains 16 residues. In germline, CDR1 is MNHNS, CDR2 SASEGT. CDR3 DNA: TGTGCCAGCAGTGAAGTTCTTGGAGGAAACTCCTACGAGCAGTACTTC. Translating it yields CASSEVLGGNSYEQYF.